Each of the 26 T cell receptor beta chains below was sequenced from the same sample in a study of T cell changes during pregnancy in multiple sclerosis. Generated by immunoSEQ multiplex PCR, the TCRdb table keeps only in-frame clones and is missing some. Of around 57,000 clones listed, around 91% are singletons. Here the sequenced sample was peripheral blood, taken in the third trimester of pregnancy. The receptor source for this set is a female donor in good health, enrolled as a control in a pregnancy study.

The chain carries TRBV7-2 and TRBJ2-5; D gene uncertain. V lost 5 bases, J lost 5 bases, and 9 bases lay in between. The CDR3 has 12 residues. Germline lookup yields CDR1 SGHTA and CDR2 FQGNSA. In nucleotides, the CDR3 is TGTGCCAGCAGCCGCTTGCGGGAGACCCAGTACTTC. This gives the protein CASSRLRETQYF.

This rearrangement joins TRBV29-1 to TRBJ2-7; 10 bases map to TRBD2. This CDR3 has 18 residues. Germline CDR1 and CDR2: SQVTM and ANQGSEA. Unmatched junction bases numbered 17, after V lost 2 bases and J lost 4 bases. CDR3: CSVEFGAGGPSALYEQYF. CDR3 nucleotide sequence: TGCAGCGTTGAATTCGGAGCGGGAGGGCCCTCCGCTCTTTACGAGCAGTACTTC.

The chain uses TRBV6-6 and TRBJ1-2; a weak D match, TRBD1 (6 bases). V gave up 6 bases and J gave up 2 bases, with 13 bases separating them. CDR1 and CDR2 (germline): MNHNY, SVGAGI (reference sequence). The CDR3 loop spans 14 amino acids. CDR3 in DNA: TGTGCCAGCAGCCGTCAGGGGTCGAACTATGGCTACACCTTC. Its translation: CASSRQGSNYGYTF.

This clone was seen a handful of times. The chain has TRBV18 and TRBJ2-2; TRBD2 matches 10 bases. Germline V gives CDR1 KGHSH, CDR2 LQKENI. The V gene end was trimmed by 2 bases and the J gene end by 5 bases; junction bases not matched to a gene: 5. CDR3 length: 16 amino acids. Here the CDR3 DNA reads TGTGCCAGCTCACCATCTAGCGGGAGTCGAACCGGGGAGCTGTTTTTT. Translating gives CASSPSSGSRTGELFF.

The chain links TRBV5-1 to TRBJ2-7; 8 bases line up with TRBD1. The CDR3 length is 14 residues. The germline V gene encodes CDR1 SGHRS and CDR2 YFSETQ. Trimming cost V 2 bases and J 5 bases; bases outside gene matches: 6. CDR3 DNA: TGCGCCAGCAGCTTAAGTCAGGGGGCGGACGAGCAGTACTTC. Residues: CASSLSQGADEQYF.

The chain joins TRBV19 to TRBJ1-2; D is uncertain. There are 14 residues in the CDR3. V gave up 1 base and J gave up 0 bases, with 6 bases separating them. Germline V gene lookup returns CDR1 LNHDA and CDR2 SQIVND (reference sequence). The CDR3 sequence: CASSIGRANYGYTF. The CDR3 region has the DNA TGTGCCAGTAGTATAGGGCGGGCTAACTATGGCTACACCTTC.

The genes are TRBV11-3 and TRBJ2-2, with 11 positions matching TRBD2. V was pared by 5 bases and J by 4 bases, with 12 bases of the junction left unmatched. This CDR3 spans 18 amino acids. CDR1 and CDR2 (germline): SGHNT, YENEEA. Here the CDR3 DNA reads TGTGCCAGCAGCCACTCAATGGGGCTAGCGGGAGGCACCGGGGAGCTGTTTTTT. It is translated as CASSHSMGLAGGTGELFF. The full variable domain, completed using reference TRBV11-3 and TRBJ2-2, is EAGVVQSPRYKIIEKKQPVAFWCNPISGHNTLYWYLQNLGQGPELLIRYENEEAVDDSQLPKDRFSAERLKGVDSTLKIQPAELGDSAVYLCASSHSMGLAGGTGELFFGEGSRLTVL.

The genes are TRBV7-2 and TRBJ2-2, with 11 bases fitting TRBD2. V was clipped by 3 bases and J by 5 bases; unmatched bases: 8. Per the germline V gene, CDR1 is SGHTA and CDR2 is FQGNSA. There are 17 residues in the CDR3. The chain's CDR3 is CASSLTSGVQRTGELFF. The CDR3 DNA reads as TGTGCCAGCAGCTTGACTAGCGGGGTTCAGAGGACCGGGGAGCTGTTTTTT. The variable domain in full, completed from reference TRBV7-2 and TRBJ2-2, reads GAGVSQSPSNKVTEKGKDVELRCDPISGHTALYWYRQSLGQGLEFLIYFQGNSAPDKSGLPSDRFSAERTGGSVSTLTIQRTQQEDSAVYLCASSLTSGVQRTGELFFGEGSRLTVL.

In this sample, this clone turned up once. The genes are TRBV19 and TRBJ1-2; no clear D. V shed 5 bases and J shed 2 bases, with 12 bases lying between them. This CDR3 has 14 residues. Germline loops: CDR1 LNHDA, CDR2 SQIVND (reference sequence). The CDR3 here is CASSPGLGNYGYTF. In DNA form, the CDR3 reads TGTGCCAGTAGTCCTGGACTGGGAAACTATGGCTACACCTTC. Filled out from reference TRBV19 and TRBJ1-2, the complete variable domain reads DGGITQSPKYLFRKEGQNVTLSCEQNLNHDAMYWYRQDPGQGLRLIYYSQIVNDFQKGDIAEGYSVSREKKESFPLTVTSAQKNPTAFYLCASSPGLGNYGYTFGSGTRLTVV.

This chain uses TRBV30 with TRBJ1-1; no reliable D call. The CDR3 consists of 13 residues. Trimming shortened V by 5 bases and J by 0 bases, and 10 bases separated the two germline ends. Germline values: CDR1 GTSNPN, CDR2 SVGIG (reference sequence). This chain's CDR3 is CAWDRVMNTEAFF. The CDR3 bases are TGTGCCTGGGACCGGGTCATGAACACTGAAGCTTTCTTT.

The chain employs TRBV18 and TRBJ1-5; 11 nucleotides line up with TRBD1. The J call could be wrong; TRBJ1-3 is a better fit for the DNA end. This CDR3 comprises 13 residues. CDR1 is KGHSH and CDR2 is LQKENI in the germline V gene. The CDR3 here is CASSPGGQGVIYF. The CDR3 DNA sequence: TGTGCCAGCTCACCAGGGGGACAGGGGGTAATATATTTT.

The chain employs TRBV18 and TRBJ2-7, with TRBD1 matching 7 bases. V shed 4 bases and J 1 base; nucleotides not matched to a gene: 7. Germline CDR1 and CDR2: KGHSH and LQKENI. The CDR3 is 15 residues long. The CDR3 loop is CASSLYRQGSYEQYF. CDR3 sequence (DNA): TGTGCCAGCTCACTTTATAGACAGGGATCCTACGAGCAGTACTTC.

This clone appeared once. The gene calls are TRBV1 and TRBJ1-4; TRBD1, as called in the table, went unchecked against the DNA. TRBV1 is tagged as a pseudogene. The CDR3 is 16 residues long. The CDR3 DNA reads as TGCACCAGCAGCCCCCGACAGGGGGCGCGGCAAGAAAAACTGTTTTTT. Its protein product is CTSSPRQGARQEKLFF.

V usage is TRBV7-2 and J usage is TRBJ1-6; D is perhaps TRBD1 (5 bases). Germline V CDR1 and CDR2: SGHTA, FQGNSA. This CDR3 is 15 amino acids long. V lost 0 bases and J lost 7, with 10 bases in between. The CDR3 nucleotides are TGTGCCAGCAGCTTAGCTGACAGCCCCAATTCACCCCTCCACTTT. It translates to CASSLADSPNSPLHF.

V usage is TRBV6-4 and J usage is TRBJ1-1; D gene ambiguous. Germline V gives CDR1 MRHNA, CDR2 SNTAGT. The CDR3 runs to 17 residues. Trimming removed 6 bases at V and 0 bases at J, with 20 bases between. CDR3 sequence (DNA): TGTGCCAGCAGCGACCGTGGGCCAAGTCCCATGAACACTGAAGCTTTCTTT. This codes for CASSDRGPSPMNTEAFF.

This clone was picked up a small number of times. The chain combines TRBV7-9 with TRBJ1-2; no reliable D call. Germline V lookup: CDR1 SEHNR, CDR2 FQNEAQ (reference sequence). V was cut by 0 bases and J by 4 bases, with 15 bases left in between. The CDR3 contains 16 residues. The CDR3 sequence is CASSLATLAPIYGYTF. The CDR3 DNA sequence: TGTGCCAGCAGCTTAGCAACTCTCGCCCCCATCTATGGCTACACCTTC.

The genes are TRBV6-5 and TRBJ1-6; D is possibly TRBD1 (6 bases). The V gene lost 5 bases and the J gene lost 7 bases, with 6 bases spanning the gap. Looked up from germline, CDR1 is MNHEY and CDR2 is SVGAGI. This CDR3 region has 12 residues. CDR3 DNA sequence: TGTGCCAGCAGTCAGGGGAATTCACCCCTCCACTTT. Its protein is CASSQGNSPLHF.

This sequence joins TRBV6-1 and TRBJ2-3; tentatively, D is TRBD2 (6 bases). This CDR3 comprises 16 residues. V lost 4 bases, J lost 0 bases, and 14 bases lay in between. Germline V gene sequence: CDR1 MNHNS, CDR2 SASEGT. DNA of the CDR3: TGTGCCAGCAGTGGACTTAGCGGAGCTAGCACAGATACGCAGTATTTT. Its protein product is CASSGLSGASTDTQYF.

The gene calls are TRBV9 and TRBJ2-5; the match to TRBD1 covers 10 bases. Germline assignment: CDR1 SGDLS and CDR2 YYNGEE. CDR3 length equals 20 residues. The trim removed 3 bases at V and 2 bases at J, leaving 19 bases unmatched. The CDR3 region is CASSANSGTGERLMQETQYF. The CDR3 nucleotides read TGTGCCAGCAGCGCGAACTCCGGGACAGGGGAGAGGCTTATGCAAGAGACCCAGTACTTC.

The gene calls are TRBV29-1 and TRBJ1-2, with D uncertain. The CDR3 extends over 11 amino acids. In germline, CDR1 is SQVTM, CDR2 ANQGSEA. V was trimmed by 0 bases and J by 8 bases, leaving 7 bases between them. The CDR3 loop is CSVEDRNGYTF. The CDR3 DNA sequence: TGCAGCGTTGAAGACAGGAACGGCTACACCTTC.

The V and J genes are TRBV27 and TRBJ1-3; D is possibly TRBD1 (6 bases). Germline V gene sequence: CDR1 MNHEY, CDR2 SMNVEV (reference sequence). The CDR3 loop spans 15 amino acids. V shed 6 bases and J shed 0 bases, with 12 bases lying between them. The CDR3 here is CASSPDSGSGNTIYF. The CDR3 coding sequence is TGTGCCAGCAGCCCGGACAGTGGCTCTGGAAACACCATATATTTT.

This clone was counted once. CDR3 in DNA: TGTGCCAGCAGTTACGTGGCTCCGAACACCGGGGAGCTGTTTTTT. It encodes CASSYVAPNTGELFF. The V and J genes are TRBV6-6 and TRBJ2-2, with D uncertain. The germline V gene has CDR1 MNHNY and CDR2 SVGAGI (reference sequence). V was shortened by 2 bases and J by 0 bases, with 7 bases between the two germline ends. The CDR3 has 15 residues.

CDR3 DNA sequence: TGTGCCAGCAGCGCTTTCGGGGGATACAATGAGCAGTTCTTC. Amino acids: CASSAFGGYNEQFF. The gene calls are TRBV2 and TRBJ2-1; D is possibly TRBD2 (6 bases). The germline V gene has CDR1 SNHLY and CDR2 FYNNEI. V was cut by 6 bases and J by 4 bases, with 13 bases left in between. The CDR3 has 14 residues.

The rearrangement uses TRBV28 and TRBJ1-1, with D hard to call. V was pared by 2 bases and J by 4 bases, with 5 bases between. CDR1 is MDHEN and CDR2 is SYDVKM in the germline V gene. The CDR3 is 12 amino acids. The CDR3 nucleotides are TGTGCCAGCAGTTTAGGGCTCACTGAAGCTTTCTTT. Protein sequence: CASSLGLTEAFF.

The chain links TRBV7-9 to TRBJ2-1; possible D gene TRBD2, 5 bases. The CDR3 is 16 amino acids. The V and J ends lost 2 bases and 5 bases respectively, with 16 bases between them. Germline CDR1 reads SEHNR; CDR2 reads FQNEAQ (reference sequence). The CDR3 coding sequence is TGTGCCAGCAGCTTACTGGACTTCAGCCTAAACAATGAGCAGTTCTTC. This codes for CASSLLDFSLNNEQFF.

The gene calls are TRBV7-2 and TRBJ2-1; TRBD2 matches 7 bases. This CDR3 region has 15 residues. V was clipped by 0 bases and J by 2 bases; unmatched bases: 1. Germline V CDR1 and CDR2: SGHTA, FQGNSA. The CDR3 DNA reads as TGTGCCAGCAGCTTAGCCAGCGGGACCTACAATGAGCAGTTCTTC. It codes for CASSLASGTYNEQFF.